Listed below are T cell receptor beta chains from one sample, sequenced in a study of CD8+CD57+ T cells in acquired aplastic anemia. One entry per CDR3 protein results from TCRdb running MiXCR on the reads. The sample includes about 210,000 distinct CDR3 sequences, over 60% seen only once; the top ten take over 25%. Sequences were obtained from sorted CD4+, CD8+, or CD8+CD57+ T cells (not recorded which) from PBMCs. Receptors originate from a human donor in good health. CDR3s include the opening cysteine and the closing phenylalanine or tryptophan. The order of the fields is V gene, CDR3 length, clone size, D gene, J gene, CDR3 DNA, CDR3 protein. A D gene is named only where the DNA matches it firmly. The size field is filled for only some rows; it gives once, few, many or a size class.

>TRBV9|14|.|.|TRBJ2-2
TGTGCCAGCAGCCCCGCCTTGAACACCAGGGAGCTGTTTTTT
CASSPALNTRELFF
>TRBV7-6|14|.|.|TRBJ2-2
TGTGCCAGCAGCTCTAGGGGTCCCACCGGGGAGCTGTTTTTT
CASSSRGPTGELFF
>TRBV12-3/TRBV12-4|14|many|.|TRBJ1-2
TGTGCCAGCAGGTACACCGGGACGGTGGATGGCTACACCTTC
CASRYTGTVDGYTF
>TRBV29-1|14|.|.|TRBJ2-1
TGCAGCGTTGGTCGGGGGGCCTCCTACAATGAGCAGTTCTTC
CSVGRGASYNEQFF
>TRBV10-3|13|.|TRBD2|TRBJ2-3
TGTGCCATAGCGGGAGGGGGCACAGATACGCAGTATTTT
CAIAGGGTDTQYF
>TRBV10-3|13|few|.|TRBJ2-7
TGTGCCATCAGTGAGTCGCCCACCAGCCGTCCGTACTTC
CAISESPTSRPYF
>TRBV7-9|14|.|TRBD2|TRBJ2-7
TGTGCCAGCAGCCGGACTAGCGGAGCTCCTGAGCAGTACTTC
CASSRTSGAPEQYF
>TRBV4-2|18|many|.|TRBJ1-1
TGTGCCAGCAGCCAAGAGCCCCTCTCTACAGGGATGAACACTGAAGCTTTCTTT
CASSQEPLSTGMNTEAFF
>TRBV29-1|15|.|TRBD1|TRBJ1-1
TGCAGCGTTGAAGATCTTTACAGGGGAAGCACTGAAGCTTTCTTT
CSVEDLYRGSTEAFF
>TRBV12-3/TRBV12-4|13|.|.|TRBJ1-2
TGTGCCAGCAGCCAGGGGTTCGACTATGGCTACACCTTC
CASSQGFDYGYTF
>TRBV5-4|15|.|.|TRBJ2-3
TGTGCCAGCAGCTTGGTGTCAACCAGCACAGATACGCAGTATTTT
CASSLVSTSTDTQYF
>TRBV7-9|18|many|TRBD1|TRBJ2-4
TGTGCCAGCAGCTCACCGGGACAGTCGCCTTTAGCCAAAAACATTCAGTACTTC
CASSSPGQSPLAKNIQYF
>TRBV7-6|13|.|.|TRBJ1-5
TGTGCCAGCAGCACCGACGAGAATCAGCCCCAGCATTTT
CASSTDENQPQHF
>TRBV7-9|13|.|.|TRBJ1-1
TGTGCCAGCAGCTTAGGGGGGACACTAGAAGCTTTCTTT
CASSLGGTLEAFF
>TRBV7-2|14|few|.|TRBJ2-7
TGTGCCAGCAGCTTAGGACGGGGTTCCTACGAGCAGTACTTC
CASSLGRGSYEQYF
>TRBV4-2|14|.|.|TRBJ1-4
TGTGCCAGCAGCCAAGGCACAACTAATGAAAAACTGTTTTTT
CASSQGTTNEKLFF
>TRBV5-1|15|many|.|TRBJ2-3
TGCGCCAGCAGCTTGTTTGGGGGGCTCACAGATACGCAGTATTTT
CASSLFGGLTDTQYF
>TRBV25-1|15|.|.|TRBJ1-6
TGTGCCAGCAGTGATATTGTGGGGAATAATTCACCCCTCCACTTT
CASSDIVGNNSPLHF
>TRBV2|14|once|.|TRBJ1-4
TGTGCCAGCAGTGCGTCAGGGGTGGGAGAAAAACTGTTTTTT
CASSASGVGEKLFF
>TRBV7-2|15|.|.|TRBJ2-7
TGTGCCAGCAGCTTTAACCTAGGACCATCCTACGAGCAGTACTTC
CASSFNLGPSYEQYF
>TRBV4-1|15|.|TRBD1|TRBJ2-7
TGCGCCAGCAGCCAAGACGGGACAGGGACCTACGAGCAGTACTTC
CASSQDGTGTYEQYF
>TRBV4-1|16|many|.|TRBJ2-7
TGCGCCAGCAGCCATGCCTCGGAGGGAACCTACTACGAGCAGTACTTC
CASSHASEGTYYEQYF
>TRBV9|17|.|.|TRBJ1-5
TGTGCCAGCAGCGTAGGGCTGGGAGAGGGAGCTAATCAGCCCCAGCATTTT
CASSVGLGEGANQPQHF
>TRBV6-1|14|few|TRBD1|TRBJ2-2
TGTGCCAGCAGTCGACAGGGCGACACCGGGGAGCTGTTTTTT
CASSRQGDTGELFF
>TRBV7-2|13|once|TRBD1|TRBJ1-2
TGTGCCAGCAGCCCCCGGACAGGGAACGGCTACACCTTC
CASSPRTGNGYTF
>TRBV20-1|15|.|.|TRBJ2-7
TGCAGTGCTAGAGATAGTACAGGGTACTCCTACGAGCAGTACTTC
CSARDSTGYSYEQYF
>TRBV7-9|12|.|.|TRBJ1-2
TGTGCCAGCAGCGTCACCAGCTATGGCTACACCTTC
CASSVTSYGYTF
>TRBV7-9|15|many|TRBD1|TRBJ1-4
TGTGCCAGCAGCTTAGTCACAGGGGGCTCATTGGAACTGTTTTTT
CASSLVTGGSLELFF
>TRBV7-8|16|many|.|TRBJ2-3
TGTGCCAGCAGCTTAGATTTAGGGGGGACCATGGATACGCAGTATTTT
CASSLDLGGTMDTQYF
>TRBV9|16|.|TRBD2|TRBJ2-1
TGTGCCAGCAGCTTAGAACTAGCGGGGAATTACAATGAGCAGTTCTTC
CASSLELAGNYNEQFF
>TRBV24-1|14|few|.|TRBJ1-5
TGTGCCACCAGTGATCCTGGTAGCAATCAGCCCCAGCATTTT
CATSDPGSNQPQHF
>TRBV7-4|16|.|TRBD1|TRBJ2-7
TGTGCCAGCAGCTTAATACAGGGGGCCACCTCCTACGAGCAGTACTTC
CASSLIQGATSYEQYF
>TRBV9|15|.|TRBD1|TRBJ1-3
TGTGCCAGCAGCCCTCAAGGGCCAGGGGGAAACACCATATGTTTT
CASSPQGPGGNTICF
>TRBV7-9|16|many|.|TRBJ1-1
TGTGCCAGCAGCTTAGTCTTTGGGGGAATAAAGAGTGAAGCTTTCTTT
CASSLVFGGIKSEAFF
>TRBV7-4|14|.|.|TRBJ1-6
TGTGCCTCAAGGCGAACGGATTATAATTCACCCCTCCACTTT
CASRRTDYNSPLHF
>TRBV5-1|12|.|.|TRBJ1-4
TGCGCCAGCAGCTTCACTAATGAAAAACTGTTTTTT
CASSFTNEKLFF
>TRBV7-8|18|.|.|TRBJ1-6
TGTGCCAGCAGCCCAGAGGGGGGGGCAGCTGGCTATAATTCACCCCTCCACTTT
CASSPEGGAAGYNSPLHF
>TRBV3-1|14|few|.|TRBJ2-7
TGTGCCAGCAGCCACCTCGGATTCTCCTACGAGCAGTACTTC
CASSHLGFSYEQYF
>TRBV19|21|.|TRBD1|TRBJ2-1
TGTGCCAGTAGTATGAGCAGCCCCCCCTACCCGGGACAGGGTAGCTACAATGAGCAGTTCTTC
CASSMSSPPYPGQGSYNEQFF
>TRBV14|13|many|.|TRBJ1-1
TGTGCCAGCAGCCACCAGGGCGGCACTGAAGCTTTCTTT
CASSHQGGTEAFF
>TRBV11-2|15|.|.|TRBJ2-1
TGTGCCCGCAGCTTAGGTCAGGGTGACTACAATGAGCAATTCTTC
CARSLGQGDYNEQFF